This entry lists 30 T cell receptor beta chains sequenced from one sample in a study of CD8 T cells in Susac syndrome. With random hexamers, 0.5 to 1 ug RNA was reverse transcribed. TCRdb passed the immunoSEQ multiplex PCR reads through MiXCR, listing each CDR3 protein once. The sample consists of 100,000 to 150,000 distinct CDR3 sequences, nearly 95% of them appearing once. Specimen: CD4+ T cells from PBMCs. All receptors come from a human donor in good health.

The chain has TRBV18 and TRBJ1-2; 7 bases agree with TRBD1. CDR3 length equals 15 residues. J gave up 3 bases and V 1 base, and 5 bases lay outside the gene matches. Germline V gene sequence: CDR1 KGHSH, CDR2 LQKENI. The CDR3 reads CASSPQGARDYGYTF. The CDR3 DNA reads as TGTGCCAGCTCACCACAGGGGGCGCGGGACTATGGCTACACCTTC.

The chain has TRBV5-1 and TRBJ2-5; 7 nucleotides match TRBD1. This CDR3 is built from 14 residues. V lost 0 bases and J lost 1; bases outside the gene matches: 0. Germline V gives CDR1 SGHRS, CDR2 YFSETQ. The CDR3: CASSLGDSQETQYF. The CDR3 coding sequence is TGCGCCAGCAGCTTGGGGGACAGCCAAGAGACCCAGTACTTC. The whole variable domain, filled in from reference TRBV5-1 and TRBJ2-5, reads KAGVTQTPRYLIKTRGQQVTLSCSPISGHRSVSWYQQTPGQGLQFLFEYFSETQRNKGNFPGRFSGRQFSNSRSEMNVSTLELGDSALYLCASSLGDSQETQYFGPGTRLLVL.

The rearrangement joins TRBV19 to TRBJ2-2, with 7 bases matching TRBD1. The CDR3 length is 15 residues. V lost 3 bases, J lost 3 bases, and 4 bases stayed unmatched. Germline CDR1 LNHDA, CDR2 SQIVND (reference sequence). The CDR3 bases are TGTGCCAGTAGTATGGGGGACAGATACACCGGGGAGCTGTTTTTT. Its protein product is CASSMGDRYTGELFF. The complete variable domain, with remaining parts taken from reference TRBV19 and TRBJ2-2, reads DGGITQSPKYLFRKEGQNVTLSCEQNLNHDAMYWYRQDPGQGLRLIYYSQIVNDFQKGDIAEGYSVSREKKESFPLTVTSAQKNPTAFYLCASSMGDRYTGELFFGEGSRLTVL.

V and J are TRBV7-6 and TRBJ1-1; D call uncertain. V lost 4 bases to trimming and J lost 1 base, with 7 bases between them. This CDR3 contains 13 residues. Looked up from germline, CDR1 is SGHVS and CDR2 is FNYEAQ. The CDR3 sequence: CASSWEGNTEAFF. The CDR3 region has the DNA TGTGCCAGCAGCTGGGAGGGGAACACTGAAGCTTTCTTT.

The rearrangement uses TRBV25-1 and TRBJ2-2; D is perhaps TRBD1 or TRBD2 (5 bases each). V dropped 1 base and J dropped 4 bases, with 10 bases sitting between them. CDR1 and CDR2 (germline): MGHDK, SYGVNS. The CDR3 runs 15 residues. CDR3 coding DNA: TGTGCCAGCAGTGAATTGGGACGGGGCACCGGGGAGCTGTTTTTT. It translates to CASSELGRGTGELFF.

As DNA, the CDR3 is TGTGCCGTCAGGCAGGGGATTGGCAATCAGCCCCAGCATTTT. Its protein product is CAVRQGIGNQPQHF. V usage is TRBV19 and J usage is TRBJ1-5, with D perhaps TRBD1 (6 bases). The CDR3 is 14 residues long. The germline V gene encodes CDR1 LNHDA and CDR2 SQIVND (reference sequence). V shed 11 bases and J shed 2 bases, with 16 bases lying between them.

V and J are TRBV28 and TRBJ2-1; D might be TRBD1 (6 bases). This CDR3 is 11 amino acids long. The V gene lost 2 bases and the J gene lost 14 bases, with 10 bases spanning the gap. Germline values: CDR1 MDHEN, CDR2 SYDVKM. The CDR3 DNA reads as TGTGCCAGCAGTTTAGACAGGAGGAAGTTCTTC. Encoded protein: CASSLDRRKFF.

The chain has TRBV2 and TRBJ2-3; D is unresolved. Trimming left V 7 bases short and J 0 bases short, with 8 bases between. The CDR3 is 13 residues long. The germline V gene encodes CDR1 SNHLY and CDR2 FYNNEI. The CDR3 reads CASNPFSTDTQYF. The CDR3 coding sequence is TGTGCCAGCAACCCGTTTAGCACAGATACGCAGTATTTT. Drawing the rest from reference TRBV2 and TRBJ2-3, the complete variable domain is EPEVTQTPSHQVTQMGQEVILRCVPISNHLYFYWYRQILGQKVEFLVSFYNNEISEKSEIFDDQFSVERPDGSNFTLKIRSTKLEDSAMYFCASNPFSTDTQYFGPGTRLTVL.

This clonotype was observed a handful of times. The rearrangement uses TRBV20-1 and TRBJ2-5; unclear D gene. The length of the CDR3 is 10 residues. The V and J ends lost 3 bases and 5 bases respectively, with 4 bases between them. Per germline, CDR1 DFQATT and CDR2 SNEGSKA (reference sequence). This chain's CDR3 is CSASPETQYF. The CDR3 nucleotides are TGCAGTGCTAGTCCGGAGACCCAGTACTTC.

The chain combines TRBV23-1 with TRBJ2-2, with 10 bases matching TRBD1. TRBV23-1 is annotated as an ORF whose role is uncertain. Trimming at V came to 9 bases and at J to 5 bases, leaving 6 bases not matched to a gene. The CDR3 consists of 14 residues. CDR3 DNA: TGCGCCAGGGCCGGGACAGGGGAAACCGGGGAGCTGTTTTTT. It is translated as CARAGTGETGELFF.

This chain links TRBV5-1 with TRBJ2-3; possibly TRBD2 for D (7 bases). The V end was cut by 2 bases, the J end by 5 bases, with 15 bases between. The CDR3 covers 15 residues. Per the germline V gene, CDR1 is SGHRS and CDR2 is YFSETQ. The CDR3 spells CASSFSSGGGDTQYF. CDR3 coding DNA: TGCGCCAGCAGCTTCTCTAGCGGAGGGGGAGATACGCAGTATTTT.

For the CDR3, the DNA is TGTGCCAGCAGCCAAGATACAGGAGGCTACACCTTC. Translated: CASSQDTGGYTF. This chain uses TRBV3-1 with TRBJ1-2; a possible D gene is TRBD1 (5 bases). The V end was cut by 0 bases, the J end by 8 bases, with 7 bases between. The germline gives CDR1 LGHDT, CDR2 YNNKEL (reference sequence). The CDR3 is made up of 12 amino acids.

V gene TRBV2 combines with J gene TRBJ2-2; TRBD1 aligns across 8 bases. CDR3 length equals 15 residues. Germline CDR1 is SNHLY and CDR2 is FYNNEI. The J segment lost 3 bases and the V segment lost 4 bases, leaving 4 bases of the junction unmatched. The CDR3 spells CASSGQGLDTGELFF. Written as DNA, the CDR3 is TGTGCCAGCAGTGGACAGGGGCTAGACACCGGGGAGCTGTTTTTT.

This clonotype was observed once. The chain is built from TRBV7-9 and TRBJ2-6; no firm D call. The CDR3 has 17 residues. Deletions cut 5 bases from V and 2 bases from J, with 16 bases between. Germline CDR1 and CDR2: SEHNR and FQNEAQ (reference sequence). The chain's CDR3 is CASSDVSGYAGANVLTF. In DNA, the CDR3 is TGTGCCAGCAGCGACGTCTCAGGTTATGCTGGGGCCAACGTCCTGACTTTC.

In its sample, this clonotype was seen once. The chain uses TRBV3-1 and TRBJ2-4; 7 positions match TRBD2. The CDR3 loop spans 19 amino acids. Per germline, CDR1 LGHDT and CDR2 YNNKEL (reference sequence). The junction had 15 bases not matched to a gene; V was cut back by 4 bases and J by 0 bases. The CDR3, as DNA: TGTGCCAGCAGCCGTTCTAGCGGAGGTGGGCTCCTAGCCAAAAACATTCAGTACTTC. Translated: CASSRSSGGGLLAKNIQYF.

The CDR3 loop reads CASSQGGRAVNEQFF. The CDR3 region has the DNA TGCGCCAGCAGCCAAGGTGGGAGGGCCGTAAATGAGCAGTTCTTC. V gene TRBV4-1 combines with J gene TRBJ2-1; 7 nucleotides align to TRBD2. The CDR3 loop spans 15 amino acids. From germline, CDR1 is MGHRA and CDR2 YSYEKL. V shed 1 base and J 7 bases; nucleotides not matched to a gene: 7.

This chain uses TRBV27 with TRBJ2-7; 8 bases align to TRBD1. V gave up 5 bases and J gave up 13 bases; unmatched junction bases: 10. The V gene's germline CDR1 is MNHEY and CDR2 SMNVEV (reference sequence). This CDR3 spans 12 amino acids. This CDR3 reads CASSHGQGPFYF. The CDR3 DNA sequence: TGTGCCAGCAGTCACGGACAGGGTCCATTCTACTTC.

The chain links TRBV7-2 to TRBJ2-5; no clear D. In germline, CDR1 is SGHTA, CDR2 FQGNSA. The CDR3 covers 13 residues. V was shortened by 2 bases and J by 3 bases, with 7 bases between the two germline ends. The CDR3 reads CASSLIHKETQYF. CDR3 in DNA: TGTGCCAGCAGCTTAATACACAAAGAGACCCAGTACTTC.

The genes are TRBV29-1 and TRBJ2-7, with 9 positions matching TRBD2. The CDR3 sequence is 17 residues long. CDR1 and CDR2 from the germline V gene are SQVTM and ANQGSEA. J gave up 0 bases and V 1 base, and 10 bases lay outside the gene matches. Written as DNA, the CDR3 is TGCAGCGTTGAAGGCGGCCAGACTAGCGGATCCTCCTACGAGCAGTACTTC. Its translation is CSVEGGQTSGSSYEQYF.

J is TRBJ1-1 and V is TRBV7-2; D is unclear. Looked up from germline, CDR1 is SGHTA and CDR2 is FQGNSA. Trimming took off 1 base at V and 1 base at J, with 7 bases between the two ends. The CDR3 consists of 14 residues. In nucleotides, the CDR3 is TGTGCCAGCAGCTTAGTACCAAAGAACACTGAAGCTTTCTTT. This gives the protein CASSLVPKNTEAFF.

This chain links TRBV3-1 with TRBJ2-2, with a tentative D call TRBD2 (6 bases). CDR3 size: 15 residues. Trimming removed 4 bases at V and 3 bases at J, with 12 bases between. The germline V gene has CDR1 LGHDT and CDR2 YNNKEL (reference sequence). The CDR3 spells CASSLGLPYTGELFF. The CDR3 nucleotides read TGTGCCAGCAGCCTGGGACTTCCCTACACCGGGGAGCTGTTTTTT.

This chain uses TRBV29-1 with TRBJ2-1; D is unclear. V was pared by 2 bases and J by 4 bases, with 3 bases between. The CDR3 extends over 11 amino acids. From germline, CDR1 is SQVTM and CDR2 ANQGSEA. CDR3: CSVERYNEQFF. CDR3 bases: TGCAGCGTTGAACGATACAATGAGCAGTTCTTC.

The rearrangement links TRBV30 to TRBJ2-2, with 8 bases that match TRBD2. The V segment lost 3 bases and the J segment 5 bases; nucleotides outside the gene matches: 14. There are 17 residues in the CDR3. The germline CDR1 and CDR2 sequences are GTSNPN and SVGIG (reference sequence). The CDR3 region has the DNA TGTGCCTGGAGCGGCGGGCGGGTCGGGAGGGAAACCGGGGAGCTGTTTTTT. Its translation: CAWSGGRVGRETGELFF.

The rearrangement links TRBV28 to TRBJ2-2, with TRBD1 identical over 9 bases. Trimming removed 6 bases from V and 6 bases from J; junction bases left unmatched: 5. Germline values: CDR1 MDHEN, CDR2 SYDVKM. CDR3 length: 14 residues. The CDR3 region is CASSRDRVPGELFF. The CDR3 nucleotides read TGTGCCAGCAGCCGGGACAGGGTACCCGGGGAGCTGTTTTTT.

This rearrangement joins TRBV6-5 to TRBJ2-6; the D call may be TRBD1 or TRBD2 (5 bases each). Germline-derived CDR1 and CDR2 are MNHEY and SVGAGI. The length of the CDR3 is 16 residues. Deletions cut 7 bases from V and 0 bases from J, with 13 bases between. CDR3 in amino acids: CASTSGTSSGANVLTF. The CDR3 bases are TGTGCCAGCACTTCCGGGACCAGCTCTGGGGCCAACGTCCTGACTTTC.

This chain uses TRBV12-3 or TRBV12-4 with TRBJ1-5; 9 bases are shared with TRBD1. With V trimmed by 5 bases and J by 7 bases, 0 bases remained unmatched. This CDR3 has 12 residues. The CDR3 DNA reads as TGTGCCAGCAGTGACAGGGGGCAGCCCCAGCATTTT. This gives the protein CASSDRGQPQHF.

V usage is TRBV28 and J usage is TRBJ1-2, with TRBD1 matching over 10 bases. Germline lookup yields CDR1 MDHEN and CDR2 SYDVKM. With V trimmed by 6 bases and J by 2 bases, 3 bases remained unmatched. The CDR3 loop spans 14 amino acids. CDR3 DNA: TGTGCCAGCAGGAGACAGGGGGCGAACTATGGCTACACCTTC. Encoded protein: CASRRQGANYGYTF.

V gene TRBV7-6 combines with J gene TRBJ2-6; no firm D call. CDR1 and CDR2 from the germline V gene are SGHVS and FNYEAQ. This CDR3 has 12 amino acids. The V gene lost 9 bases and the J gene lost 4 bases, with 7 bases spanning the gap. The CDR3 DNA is TGTGCCAGTTCCGGGGGGGCCAACGTCCTGACTTTC. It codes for CASSGGANVLTF.

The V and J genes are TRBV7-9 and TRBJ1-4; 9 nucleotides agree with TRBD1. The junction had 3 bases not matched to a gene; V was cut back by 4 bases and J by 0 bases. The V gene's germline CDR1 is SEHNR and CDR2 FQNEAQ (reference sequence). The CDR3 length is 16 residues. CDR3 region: CASSSGTGSTNEKLFF. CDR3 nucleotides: TGTGCCAGCAGCTCCGGGACAGGGTCAACTAATGAAAAACTGTTTTTT.

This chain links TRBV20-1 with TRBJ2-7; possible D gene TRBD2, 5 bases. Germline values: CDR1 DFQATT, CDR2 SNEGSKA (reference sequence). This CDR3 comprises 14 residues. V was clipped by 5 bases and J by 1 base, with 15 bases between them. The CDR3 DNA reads TGCAGTGCTCCCTTGGGGAGTTGGTCCTACGAGCAGTACTTC. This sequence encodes CSAPLGSWSYEQYF.